Following are 12 T cell receptor beta chains from one sample sequenced in a study of shared clonotypes between healthy human individuals. Data came from immunoSEQ multiplex PCR; TCRdb stores just in-frame clones and leaves some out. The data contain more than 2,000,000 clones, around 94% of them seen just once; the ten biggest clones take up around 0.14%. Sequenced: naive CD4+ T cells sorted from blood. This sample's subset: CD45RA+ positively selected. The receptors shown here come from a young man in good health.

J is TRBJ1-1 and V is TRBV18; the D is unclear. The V gene's germline CDR1 is KGHSH and CDR2 LQKENI. CDR3 length: 15 amino acids. Trimming took 3 bases from V and 4 from J, leaving 15 bases between them. CDR3 protein: CASSPFGQSGTEAFF. In DNA, the CDR3 is TGTGCCAGCTCACCCTTCGGGCAGTCAGGCACTGAAGCTTTCTTT.

The V and J genes are TRBV6-5 and TRBJ2-7; 12 bases map to TRBD1. This CDR3 has 16 amino acids. The germline V gene has CDR1 MNHEY and CDR2 SVGAGI. V lost 0 bases and J lost 7; bases outside the gene matches: 7. CDR3 sequence reads: CASSYSAGQGAREQYF. The CDR3 region has the DNA TGTGCCAGCAGTTACTCAGCGGGACAGGGGGCACGAGAGCAGTACTTC.

This clone was found once. The chain uses TRBV30 and TRBJ1-3; the match to TRBD1 covers 7 bases. The V gene end was trimmed by 4 bases and the J gene end by 0 bases; junction bases not matched to a gene: 6. Germline values: CDR1 GTSNPN, CDR2 SVGIG (reference sequence). The CDR3 loop spans 15 amino acids. The CDR3 protein is CAWTRTGLSGNTIYF. The CDR3 DNA follows: TGTGCCTGGACCCGGACAGGCCTCTCTGGAAACACCATATATTTT.

The genes are TRBV6-1 and TRBJ1-2, with TRBD1 identical over 9 bases. CDR3 size: 16 residues. The V and J ends lost 0 bases and 3 bases, in that order; junction bases with no gene match: 5. Germline loops: CDR1 MNHNS, CDR2 SASEGT. The CDR3 reads CASSEALGQGYYGYTF. The CDR3, as DNA: TGTGCCAGCAGTGAAGCGTTGGGACAGGGTTACTATGGCTACACCTTC.

The V call is TRBV5-6, the J call TRBJ2-5; 10 bases agree with TRBD2. This CDR3 comprises 18 residues. CDR1 is SGHDT and CDR2 is YYEEEE in the germline V gene. With V trimmed by 0 bases and J by 5 bases, 13 bases remained unmatched. The CDR3 loop reads CASSLARIAGGLGETQYF. DNA of the CDR3: TGTGCCAGCAGCTTGGCCCGGATAGCGGGAGGTCTAGGGGAGACCCAGTACTTC.

The CDR3 region is CASSYGADIQQYF. As DNA, the CDR3 is TGTGCCAGCAGTTACGGGGCAGACATTCAGCAGTACTTC. V gene TRBV6-6 combines with J gene TRBJ2-7; possibly TRBD1 for D (5 bases). The germline CDR1 and CDR2 sequences are MNHNY and SVGAGI (reference sequence). The V gene lost 2 bases and the J gene lost 8 bases, with 13 bases spanning the gap. This CDR3 region has 13 residues.

CDR3: CASSGSFSGNTIYF. The CDR3 coding sequence is TGTGCCAGCAGTGGATCTTTCTCTGGAAACACCATATATTTT. This chain joins TRBV6-1 and TRBJ1-3; D is unresolved. CDR1 is MNHNS and CDR2 is SASEGT in the germline V gene. This CDR3 has 14 amino acids. Trimming cost V 4 bases and J 0 bases, with 7 bases left between them.

The chain links TRBV6-1 to TRBJ1-6; a possible D gene is TRBD1 (6 bases). Looked up from germline, CDR1 is MNHNS and CDR2 is SASEGT. The CDR3 is made up of 15 amino acids. Trimming removed 8 bases from V and 2 bases from J, with 13 bases in between. CDR3 protein: CASSQGQTYNSPLHF. For the CDR3, the DNA is TGTGCCAGCTCACAAGGACAGACCTATAATTCACCCCTCCACTTT.

The V call is TRBV18, the J call TRBJ2-7; D unclear. The CDR3 sequence is 13 residues long. V lost 0 bases and J lost 5, with 8 bases in between. Per germline, CDR1 KGHSH and CDR2 LQKENI. The DNA of the CDR3 is TGTGCCAGCTCACCACCGAAACGCGACGAGCAGTACTTC. Residues: CASSPPKRDEQYF.

This chain uses TRBV27 with TRBJ2-1; 10 bases line up with TRBD2. Germline V gene data show CDR1 as MNHEY and CDR2 as SMNVEV (reference sequence). Trimming removed 6 bases from V and 5 bases from J; junction bases left unmatched: 16. This CDR3 comprises 18 residues. The CDR3 spells CASRHLDFTSGTNNEQFF. The CDR3 DNA follows: TGTGCCAGCAGGCATCTCGACTTTACTAGCGGGACAAACAATGAGCAGTTCTTC.

The V gene is TRBV10-3, the J gene TRBJ2-1; either TRBD1 or TRBD2 may supply D (5 bases each). V was cut by 0 bases and J by 4 bases, with 13 bases left in between. There are 16 residues in the CDR3. Germline V gene sequence: CDR1 ENHRY, CDR2 SYGVKD. The CDR3, as DNA: TGTGCCATCAGTGAGTCCCCCGGTGGGACGTACAATGAGCAGTTCTTC. Its translation is CAISESPGGTYNEQFF.

The gene calls are TRBV14 and TRBJ1-1; 7 bases align to TRBD1. Germline loops: CDR1 SGHDN, CDR2 FVKESK. The CDR3 runs to 13 residues. The trim removed 1 base at V and 12 bases at J, leaving 8 bases unmatched. This chain's CDR3 is CASSQVGGVKTFF. The CDR3 nucleotides read TGTGCCAGCAGCCAAGTAGGGGGCGTGAAAACTTTCTTT.